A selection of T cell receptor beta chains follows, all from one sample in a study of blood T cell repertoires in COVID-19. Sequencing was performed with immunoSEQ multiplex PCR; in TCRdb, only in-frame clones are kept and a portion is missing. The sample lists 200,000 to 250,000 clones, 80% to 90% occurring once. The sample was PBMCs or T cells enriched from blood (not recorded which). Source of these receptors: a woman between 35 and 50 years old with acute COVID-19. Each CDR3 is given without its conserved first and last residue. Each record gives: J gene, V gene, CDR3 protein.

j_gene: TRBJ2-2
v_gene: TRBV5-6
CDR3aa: ASSRGTQNTGELF

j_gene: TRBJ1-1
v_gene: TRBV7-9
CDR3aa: ASSLDTGSGRSYAF

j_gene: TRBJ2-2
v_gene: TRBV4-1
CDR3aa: ASSQGSGGYREVTGELF

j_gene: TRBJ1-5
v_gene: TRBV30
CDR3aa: AWSPTGSDNQPQH

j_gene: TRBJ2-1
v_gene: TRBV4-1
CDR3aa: ASSRYLGGDEQF

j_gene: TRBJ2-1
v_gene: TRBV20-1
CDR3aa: SASDLAGASYNEQF

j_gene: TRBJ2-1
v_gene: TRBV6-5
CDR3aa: ASCRGGYNEQF

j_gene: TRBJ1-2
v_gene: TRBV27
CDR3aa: ASSRTGEEVVYGYT

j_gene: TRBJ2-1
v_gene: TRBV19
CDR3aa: ASSRLGGNEQF

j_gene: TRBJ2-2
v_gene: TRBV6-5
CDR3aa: ASRRDRGLGGELF

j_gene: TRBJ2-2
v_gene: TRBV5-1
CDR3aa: ASSRLAGVLSGELF

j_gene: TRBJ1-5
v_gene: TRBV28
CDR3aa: ASSSPGANQPQH